These 4 T cell receptor beta chains share one sample of origin, sequenced in a study of blood T cell repertoires in COVID-19. The data were produced by immunoSEQ multiplex PCR, yet TCRdb's version contains in-frame clones alone and is incomplete. This sample yields a few hundred thousand clones, of which approximately 85% are seen a single time; 5.2% belongs to the top ten. The sequencing sample was made of peripheral blood. Receptor source: a woman in her seventies with COVID-19, enrolled during active disease.

The chain recombines TRBV5-6 with TRBJ1-1; maybe TRBD1 (5 bases). The V end was cut by 0 bases, the J end by 4 bases, with 10 bases between. This CDR3 comprises 14 residues. Germline V gives CDR1 SGHDT, CDR2 YYEEEE. CDR3 sequence (DNA): TGTGCCAGCAGCTTGGGTCTCGGGGGCACTGAAGCTTTCTTT. Translating gives CASSLGLGGTEAFF.

The J gene is TRBJ2-7, the V gene TRBV5-1; tentatively, D is TRBD1 (6 bases). The CDR3 has 14 residues. CDR1 and CDR2 from the germline V gene are SGHRS and YFSETQ. Trimming took off 6 bases at V and 7 bases at J, with 20 bases between the two ends. CDR3 region: CASMTGASSWEQYF. In DNA, the CDR3 is TGCGCCAGCATGACAGGTGCCTCCTCGTGGGAGCAGTACTTC. Based on the CDR3 plus reference TRBV5-1 and TRBJ2-7, the full variable domain is KAGVTQTPRYLIKTRGQQVTLSCSPISGHRSVSWYQQTPGQGLQFLFEYFSETQRNKGNFPGRFSGRQFSNSRSEMNVSTLELGDSALYLCASMTGASSWEQYFGPGTRLTVT.

V gene TRBV6-6 combines with J gene TRBJ2-2; no clear D gene. The V gene's germline CDR1 is MNHNY and CDR2 SVGAGI (reference sequence). This CDR3 comprises 12 residues. The ends were cut back, 4 bases at V and 6 bases at J, with 6 bases in the middle. As DNA, the CDR3 is TGTGCCAGCAGTTCCTCCGCCGGGGAGCTGTTTTTT. It yields the protein CASSSSAGELFF.

The CDR3 region is CASSLGSTTVSYEQYF. In nucleotides, the CDR3 is TGTGCCAGCAGCTTAGGAAGTACGACAGTCTCCTACGAGCAGTACTTC. The chain has TRBV7-2 and TRBJ2-7, with D possibly matching TRBD1 (5 bases). CDR1 and CDR2 from the germline V gene are SGHTA and FQGNSA. Trimming took 1 base from V and 0 from J, leaving 13 bases between them. CDR3 length: 16 amino acids.